This T cell receptor (beta chain) was identified during a study of cytomegalovirus exposure and HLA in healthy donors. With 60 Vbeta and 13 Jbeta primers, the PCR was carried out. Profiled with immunoSEQ multiplex PCR; TCRdb holds only in-frame clones, not every one. The sample lists approximately 130,000 clones; around 78% were seen once. V shed 0 bases and J shed 2 bases, with 12 bases lying between them. This CDR3 region has 15 residues. The germline V gene encodes CDR1 SGHNT and CDR2 YYREEE (reference sequence). The rearrangement links TRBV5-4 to TRBJ2-7; weak D call: TRBD1 (7 bases). This sequence was found in a woman aged 40 to 50 in good health and CMV-seronegative. Material for sequencing was PBMCs. As DNA, the CDR3 is TGTGCCAGCAGCTTGGCGGGAGACAGGGCCTACGAGCAGTACTTC. Encoded protein: CASSLAGDRAYEQYF.